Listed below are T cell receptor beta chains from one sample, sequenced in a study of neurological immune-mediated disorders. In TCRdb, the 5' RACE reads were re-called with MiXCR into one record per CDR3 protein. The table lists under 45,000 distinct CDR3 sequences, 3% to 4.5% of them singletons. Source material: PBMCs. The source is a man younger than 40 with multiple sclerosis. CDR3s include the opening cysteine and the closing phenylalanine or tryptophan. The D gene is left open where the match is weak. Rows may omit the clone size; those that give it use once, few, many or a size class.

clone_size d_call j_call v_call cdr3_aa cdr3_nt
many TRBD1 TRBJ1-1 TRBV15 CATSIGARGGTEAFF TGTGCCACCAGCATCGGCGCCAGGGGGGGGACTGAAGCTTTCTTT
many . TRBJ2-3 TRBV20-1 CSAREVFSTDTQYF TGCAGTGCTAGAGAAGTTTTTAGCACAGATACGCAGTATTTT
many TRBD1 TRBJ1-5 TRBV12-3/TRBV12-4 CASAPGQGFQPQHF TGTGCCAGCGCACCGGGACAGGGCTTTCAGCCCCAGCATTTT
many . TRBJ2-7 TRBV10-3 CAISSSYEQYF TGTGCCATCAGCTCTTCATACGAGCAGTACTTC
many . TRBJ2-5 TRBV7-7 CASSRDHKETQYF TGTGCTAGCAGCCGGGACCACAAAGAGACCCAGTACTTC
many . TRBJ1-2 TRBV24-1 CATSDRGTDAYGYTF TGTGCCACCAGTGACCGTGGGACCGACGCCTATGGCTACACCTTC
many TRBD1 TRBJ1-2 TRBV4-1 CASSQDRTGFYGYTF TGCGCCAGCAGCCAAGACCGGACAGGGTTCTATGGCTACACCTTC
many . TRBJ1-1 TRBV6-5 CASSYSSGDTEAFF TGTGCCAGCAGTTACTCGAGTGGGGACACTGAAGCTTTCTTT
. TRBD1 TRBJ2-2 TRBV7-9 CASSTDRGWTGELFF TGTGCCAGCAGCACTGACAGGGGTTGGACCGGGGAGCTGTTTTTT
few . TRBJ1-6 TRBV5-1 CASSLDRAWNSPLHF TGCGCCAGCAGCTTGGACAGGGCCTGGAATTCACCCCTCCACTTT
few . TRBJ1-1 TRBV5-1 CASSWRANLNTEAFF TGCGCCAGCAGCTGGAGGGCGAATCTGAACACTGAAGCTTTCTTT
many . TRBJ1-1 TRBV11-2 CASSLSRQANTEAFF TGTGCCAGCAGCTTATCCCGACAGGCGAACACTGAAGCTTTCTTT
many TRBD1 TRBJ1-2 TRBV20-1 CSARGAGGLGYTF TGCAGTGCTAGAGGAGCAGGGGGCCTTGGCTACACCTTC
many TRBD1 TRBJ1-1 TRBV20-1 CSARDRKILNTEAFF TGCAGTGCTAGGGACAGGAAGATATTGAACACTGAAGCTTTCTTT
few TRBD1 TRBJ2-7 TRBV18 CASSPAGGSYEQYF TGTGCCAGCTCACCAGCAGGGGGTTCCTACGAGCAGTACTTC
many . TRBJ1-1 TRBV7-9 CASSGGQPRAEAFF TGTGCCAGCAGCGGAGGCCAGCCGAGGGCTGAAGCTTTCTTT